The rows below give T cell receptor beta chains drawn from one sample of a study of cytomegalovirus exposure and HLA in healthy donors. TCRdb's table, derived via immunoSEQ multiplex PCR, lists solely in-frame clones and lacks some. In the table there are about 150,000 clones, around 80% of which are singletons. The source material was PBMCs. The receptors were gathered from a woman aged 40 to 50 in good health and CMV-seronegative. Each CDR3 is given with its conserved first and last residue. A D gene is named only where the DNA matches it firmly. Rows may omit the clone size; those that give it use once, few, many or a size class.

J gene	D gene	clone size	V gene	CDR3 protein	CDR3 DNA
TRBJ1-5	NA	NA	TRBV7-2	CASSLFDEGYQPQHF	TGTGCCAGCAGCTTGTTTGATGAGGGTTATCAGCCCCAGCATTTT
TRBJ2-5	NA	NA	TRBV7-2	CASSLEVGVIETQYF	TGTGCCAGCAGCTTAGAAGTGGGAGTAATTGAGACCCAGTACTTC
TRBJ2-3	TRBD2	NA	TRBV5-1	CASSLFGASGSTDTQYF	TGCGCCAGCAGCTTGTTCGGGGCTAGCGGAAGCACAGATACGCAGTATTTT
TRBJ1-2	NA	NA	TRBV5-1	CASSEAADPIYGYTF	TGCGCCAGCAGCGAGGCGGCAGACCCGATCTATGGCTACACCTTC
TRBJ1-1	TRBD1	NA	TRBV5-1	CASSLPPTGRRTEAFF	TGCGCCAGCAGCCTTCCGCCGACAGGGAGAAGGACTGAAGCTTTCTTT
TRBJ1-5	TRBD1	once	TRBV7-2	CASSFHGQERRQPQHF	TGTGCCAGCAGCTTTCATGGACAGGAGAGACGGCAGCCCCAGCATTTT
TRBJ2-7	TRBD1	NA	TRBV29-1	CSVSTGGDEQYF	TGCAGCGTCTCGACAGGGGGAGACGAGCAGTACTTC
TRBJ2-1	NA	NA	TRBV20-1	CSATLGNEQFF	TGCAGTGCTACACTAGGCAATGAGCAGTTCTTC
TRBJ1-2	NA	NA	TRBV9	CASSVGGRDLRGYTF	TGTGCCAGCAGCGTAGGAGGGCGGGATCTAAGGGGCTACACCTTC
TRBJ1-1	NA	NA	TRBV6-6	CASSYSQVNTEAFF	TGTGCCAGCAGTTACTCACAGGTGAACACTGAAGCTTTCTTT
TRBJ2-1	TRBD2	few	TRBV30	CAWNGLAGDNEQFF	TGTGCCTGGAACGGACTAGCGGGAGACAATGAGCAGTTCTTC
TRBJ2-5	TRBD2	NA	TRBV10-3	CAISELAGGGETQYF	TGTGCCATCAGTGAACTAGCGGGAGGAGGAGAGACCCAGTACTTC
TRBJ2-7	NA	NA	TRBV6-5	CASSYVAHQAPEQYF	TGTGCCAGCAGTTACGTGGCACACCAGGCCCCCGAGCAGTACTTC
TRBJ1-2	NA	NA	TRBV7-9	CASSSGSAGRNYGYTF	TGTGCCAGCAGCTCAGGATCCGCCGGGAGGAACTATGGCTACACCTTC
TRBJ2-2	TRBD1	NA	TRBV9	CASSVGTGVITGELFF	TGTGCCAGCAGCGTGGGGACAGGGGTAATCACCGGGGAGCTGTTTTTT
TRBJ2-3	NA	NA	TRBV2	CASSDGQPRGTDTQYF	TGTGCCAGCAGTGACGGACAACCCAGGGGCACAGATACGCAGTATTTT
TRBJ2-1	NA	few	TRBV2	CASSGNGDEQFF	TGTGCCAGCAGTGGGAACGGGGATGAGCAGTTCTTC
TRBJ2-7	TRBD1	NA	TRBV6-5	CASRTLGQGAYEQYF	TGTGCCAGCAGAACTTTAGGACAGGGGGCTTACGAGCAGTACTTC
TRBJ1-2	NA	NA	TRBV7-9	CASSLARQEAGYTF	TGTGCCAGCAGCTTAGCGCGGCAGGAGGCCGGCTACACCTTC
TRBJ1-2	NA	NA	TRBV29-1	CSVEGGRGVYGYTF	TGCAGCGTTGAGGGGGGGAGGGGGGTCTATGGCTACACCTTC
TRBJ1-1	NA	NA	TRBV6-1	CASSESSRAATEAFF	TGTGCCAGCAGTGAATCATCCAGGGCGGCCACTGAAGCCTTCTTT
TRBJ2-1	TRBD1	NA	TRBV6-7	CASSPSGQSYNEQFF	TGTGCCAGCAGCCCTTCGGGACAGTCCTACAATGAGCAGTTCTTC
TRBJ1-6	NA	NA	TRBV27	CASSFKTGFAPLHF	TGTGCCAGCAGTTTTAAAACAGGGTTTGCACCCCTCCACTTT
TRBJ1-3	NA	NA	TRBV28	CASMSGGSGNTIYF	TGTGCCAGCATGAGTGGTGGCTCTGGAAACACCATATATTTT
TRBJ2-3	TRBD2	NA	TRBV5-4	CASSKGLAGGKPTDTQYF	TGTGCCAGCAGCAAGGGACTAGCGGGGGGCAAACCCACAGATACGCAGTATTTT
TRBJ2-1	TRBD2	NA	TRBV5-1	CASSISSGRAGNEQFF	TGCGCCAGCAGCATTTCGAGCGGGAGGGCGGGCAATGAGCAGTTCTTC
TRBJ2-7	TRBD2	NA	TRBV28	CASSGLAGTSSYEQYF	TGTGCCAGCAGTGGACTAGCGGGGACCTCTTCCTACGAGCAGTACTTC
TRBJ1-1	NA	once	TRBV18	CASSPLGGGSRNTEAFF	TGTGCCAGCTCACCATTGGGAGGGGGGTCGAGGAACACTGAAGCTTTCTTT
TRBJ2-1	NA	NA	TRBV5-1	CASSLISEAYNEQFF	TGCGCCAGCAGCTTGATCAGCGAGGCCTACAATGAGCAGTTCTTC
TRBJ2-2	NA	NA	TRBV6-5	CASSYAGMVNTGELFF	TGTGCCAGCAGTTACGCGGGAATGGTCAACACCGGGGAGCTGTTTTTT
TRBJ1-2	NA	NA	TRBV5-4	CASSPPGVYGYTF	TGTGCCAGCAGCCCCCCAGGGGTCTATGGCTACACCTTC
TRBJ2-3	NA	NA	TRBV4-1	CASSQEGGRSDTQYF	TGCGCCAGCAGCCAAGAAGGGGGTCGCTCAGATACGCAGTATTTT
TRBJ2-1	NA	NA	TRBV6-1	CASILGDSIYNEQFF	TGTGCCAGCATCCTGGGGGACTCTATATACAATGAGCAGTTCTTC
TRBJ1-2	NA	NA	TRBV6-6	CASSKGDYGYTF	TGTGCCAGCAGCAAAGGGGACTATGGCTACACCTTC
TRBJ1-2	NA	NA	TRBV7-9	CASSPTSETNYGYTF	TGTGCCAGCAGCCCTACCTCGGAGACTAACTATGGCTACACCTTC
TRBJ2-5	NA	few	TRBV5-1	CASSFRGRETQYF	TGCGCCAGCAGCTTTAGGGGAAGGGAGACCCAGTACTTC
TRBJ2-5	TRBD2	once	TRBV7-9	CASSFPSGVQETQYF	TGTGCCAGCAGCTTCCCTAGCGGGGTACAAGAGACCCAGTACTTC
TRBJ2-5	NA	NA	TRBV11-3	CASSLTRRGFETQYF	TGTGCCAGCAGCTTAACCCGGAGAGGGTTCGAGACCCAGTACTTC
TRBJ2-6	NA	NA	TRBV6-1	CASSEDSSGANVLTF	TGTGCCAGCAGTGAGGACAGCTCTGGGGCCAACGTCCTGACTTTC
TRBJ1-2	NA	NA	TRBV28	CASSLEPGANYGYTF	TGTGCCAGCAGTTTAGAGCCAGGGGCTAACTATGGCTACACCTTC
TRBJ2-4	NA	NA	TRBV5-1	CASSSTVLENIQYF	TGCGCCAGCAGCTCGACAGTCCTAGAAAACATTCAGTACTTC
TRBJ2-5	TRBD2	few	TRBV15	CATSRDAGGPETQYF	TGTGCCACCAGCAGAGATGCGGGGGGGCCAGAGACCCAGTACTTC
TRBJ1-3	NA	few	TRBV11-3	CASSFNRAGNTIYF	TGTGCCAGCAGCTTCAACAGGGCTGGAAACACCATATATTTT
TRBJ1-1	TRBD1	NA	TRBV5-5	CASSLAGQRTEAFF	TGTGCCAGCAGCTTGGCGGGACAGAGGACTGAAGCTTTCTTT
TRBJ2-7	TRBD2	NA	TRBV13	CASKVAGAYEQYF	TGTGCCAGCAAAGTAGCGGGAGCCTACGAGCAGTACTTC
TRBJ1-5	NA	NA	TRBV4-2	CASSQGSDRNQPQHF	TGTGCCAGCAGCCAGGGTAGCGATCGCAATCAGCCCCAGCATTTT
TRBJ2-1	NA	NA	TRBV21-1	CASSKVPSGGYNEQFF	TGTGCCAGCAGCAAAGTTCCTAGCGGGGGTTACAATGAGCAGTTCTTC